This TCR beta chain is drawn from a study of cytomegalovirus exposure and HLA in healthy donors. Some clones are missing from TCRdb's copy, which holds only in-frame ones; the method was immunoSEQ multiplex PCR. The sample consists of approximately 180,000 clones, around 88% of them appearing once. This clone was detected only once. CDR3 length equals 15 residues. Between the trimmed V and J ends, which lost 0 bases and 4 bases, there was a span of 12 bases. The germline CDR1 and CDR2 sequences are MNHEY and SMNVEV (reference sequence). The receptor was isolated from a woman under 30 in good health and CMV-seronegative. The sample taken for sequencing was PBMCs. J is TRBJ1-2 and V is TRBV27; no clear D gene. The CDR3 DNA sequence: TGTGCCAGCAGTTTATCCACTCGAAATAGCTATGGCTACACCTTC. Its translation is CASSLSTRNSYGYTF.